This T cell receptor (beta chain) was identified during a study of cytomegalovirus exposure and HLA in healthy donors. Germline CDR1 reads SGHRS; CDR2 reads YFSETQ. This CDR3 is 16 amino acids long. Concerning this clone itself: Germline and junction disagree at one end, which may indicate a read error.

It was with 60 Vbeta and 13 Jbeta primers that the PCR ran. Original data processing: In a later analysis, of roughly 73 million unique beta chains, roughly 11 million appeared in at least two donors. The table came from immunoSEQ multiplex PCR; TCRdb's copy has only in-frame clones and leaves some out. V and J calls and clone size are those listed in that table; D and trimming were worked out from the DNA. The sample shows 120,000 to 150,000 clones, around 65% of them seen only once. J is TRBJ1-4 and V is TRBV5-1; D ambiguous. The TCR comes from a woman aged 55-69 years in good health and CMV-seronegative. The source material was PBMCs. CDR3 residues: CASSLDVARGNEELFF. The CDR3 nucleotides are TGCGCCAGCAGCTTGGATGTGGCTCGAGGGAATGAAGAACTGTTTTTT.